This T cell receptor (beta chain) came from a study of post-analysis software for immune sequencing data. TCR beta cDNA libraries had unique molecular identifiers. T cells, about 0.9 to 11 million of them, yielded about half a million cDNA molecules. TCRdb called the PCR reads again in MiXCR, with one record for every CDR3 protein. The sample lists roughly 580,000 distinct CDR3 sequences, 44% occurring once. The CDR3 runs to 14 residues. Germline CDR1 DFQATT, CDR2 SNEGSKA (reference sequence). The V end was cut by 1 base, the J end by 4 bases, with 13 bases between. Notes on the study in general: The five TRBV segments detected at higher frequency in patients than in controls included TRBV5-6, TRBV5-1 and TRBV20-1. Comparison with controls showed significantly lower normalized Chao1 diversity in multiple sclerosis patients.

Concerning this clonotype itself: The antigen is not known.

The chain carries TRBV20-1 and TRBJ2-5; D is unresolved. The sequence derives from a girl between 10 and 17 years old with multiple sclerosis. The sequenced sample was blood. As DNA, the CDR3 is TGCAGTGCTAGAGCCCCGGGCTCAATAGAGACCCAGTACTTC. Translation: CSARAPGSIETQYF.